There are many counts of the clone carrying this T cell receptor beta chain. This beta chain lies outside the target of a library built for alpha chains; its clone size means little. Time point in this sample: sample taken at primary tumor resection. TCRs were sequenced from unsorted whole RNA of tumor, nontumor lung or PBMC. V was shortened by 4 bases and J by 6 bases, with 16 bases between the two germline ends. The CDR3 runs 15 residues. MiXCR was run by TCRdb on the 5' RACE reads, yielding one entry per CDR3 protein. The repertoire holds about 6,900 distinct CDR3 sequences, with nearly 4% as singletons. The data were obtained in a study of spatial heterogeneity in lung cancer.

The V call is TRBV12-3 or TRBV12-4, the J call TRBJ2-4; tentative D call: TRBD2 (6 bases). This TCR derives from a female donor with early-stage non-small cell lung cancer. The sequences come from normal lung tissue next to the tumor, collected at surgery. CDR3 protein: CASSSPATGGNIQYF. In DNA, the CDR3 is TGTGCCAGCAGTTCCCCGGCCACCGGGGGAAACATTCAGTACTTC.